Listed here is a single T cell receptor beta chain. Its binding antigen is unknown. Base-call qualities are not available, and no considerably larger clone is one nucleotide away. Sample time point, as interpreted from the label and publication: baseline before first vaccination. Vaccinee samples came from UK trials COV001 and COV002, including a single-blind randomized controlled phase 2/3 trial of AZD1222 (ChAdOx1 nCoV-19) in healthy adults. For TCRbeta chain sequencing, PBMC samples were collected from trial participants at day 0 and at day 28 after the second dose. The entry originates in a study of T cell responses to AZD1222 COVID-19 vaccine (dated by TCRdb to about 2021). In the study overall: Because spike-specific TCR depth and breadth did not differ between the two schedules, AZD1222 recipients who got a second dose at roughly 4 weeks were pooled with those who got a second dose at roughly 12 weeks. Trial participants were enrolled into age subgroups of 18-55, 56-69 and 70-plus years, which contained roughly 140, 27 and 60 TCR-sequenced participants, respectively. A total of about 240 trial participants underwent TCR sequencing, of whom nearly 210 received two doses of AZD1222 and some 26 received two doses of the MenACWY control vaccine.

The CDR3 regions of human TCRbeta chains were subjected to immunosequencing. From the authors' description of their analysis: Repertoire TCRs were matched against a reference library of SARS-CoV-2-specific TCRs generated with the MIRA antigen-specificity platform. Breadth was defined as the fraction of unique TCRs that were SARS-CoV-2-associated, and depth was defined as the fraction of total T cells that were SARS-CoV-2-associated. Using the MIRA data, every spike-specific TCR was mapped to the spike region that the TCR reacted to and assigned to either a CD4 or a CD8 class. Log10-transformed breadth and depth values were compared by one-way ANOVA with Sidak's multiple comparisons tests. TCRdb retrieved this table from immuneACCESS and kept in-frame rearrangements only. Not all clones are present; in checked studies, unresolved V genes account for under half, and no reason is known for the remainder. V and J calls and clone size are those listed in that table; D and trimming were worked out from the DNA. The sample table contains approximately 100,000 clones; only one count was recorded for roughly 92% of them. The ten largest clones capture roughly 4.7% of the sample.

The paper's findings and limits, for the study overall: No day 14 peak-response samples were available, so repertoires were characterized only after the peak T cell response. The 56-69-year group was small, and its depth increase did not reach significance, likely because of low power. CD4 TCRs associated with the vaccine covered the entire spike protein, and the dominant responses were in regions 160-218 and 743-854. Only 5 to 7 AZD1222 recipients were SARS-CoV-2 seropositive at baseline, limiting conclusions about previously exposed vaccinees. Nearly half of unique spike-specific TCRs reportedly recognized epitopes outside regions mutated in the B.1.351 and B.1.1.7 variants. After two AZD1222 doses, both the breadth and the depth of spike-specific TCRs were significantly higher than at day 0 and than in MenACWY recipients. Most participants were white British and females outnumbered males, and the authors suggested that clonal diversity may have been underestimated.

Ends trimmed: V by 3 bases, J by 2 bases; bases unmatched to a gene: 13. The CDR3 contains 17 residues, cysteine and phenylalanine counted. Just CDR3 DNA is preserved here, 51 bases in frame from base 1. CDR1 is given as SGHNT and CDR2 as YYREEE, both from the germline V gene (reference sequence). This specimen consisted of peripheral blood, obtained on day 0 of AZD1222 vaccination. The chain was built from TRBV5-4 and TRBJ1-2; 7 central bases correspond to TRBD1. This receptor was obtained from an adult in good health. The CDR3 region has the sequence CASSSSPRSGQNYGYTF. The DNA is TGTGCCAGCAGCTCGTCCCCACGATCGGGACAGAACTATGGCTACACCTTC. With the rest looked up from the reference TRBV5-4 and TRBJ1-2 genes rather than sequenced, the full variable domain is ETGVTQSPTHLIKTRGQQVTLRCSSQSGHNTVSWYQQALGQGPQFIFQYYREEENGRGNFPPRFSGLQFPNYSSELNVNALELDDSALYLCASSSSPRSGQNYGYTFGSGTRLTVV.